Listed below are T cell receptor beta chains from one sample, sequenced in a study of brain T cells in children with intractable seizures. Assay used: immunoSEQ multiplex PCR; TCRdb lists only in-frame clones, some missing. The sample consists of under 400,000 clones, over 90% of them appearing once. The material sequenced was peripheral blood, taken roughly 5 months after surgery. The receptor set was obtained from a boy under two years old with tuberous sclerosis and intractable seizures. CDR3s include the opening cysteine and the closing phenylalanine or tryptophan. D genes are given only for firm matches. Clone size appears in some rows only: once, few, many, or a class for an expanded clone.

cdr3_nt cdr3_aa v_call clone_size d_call j_call cdr3_length
TGTGCCACCAGTGATCCGTCGGGCGGTAATGAAAAACTGTTTTTT CATSDPSGGNEKLFF TRBV24-1 NA NA TRBJ1-4 15
TGTGCCAGCAATTACTGGACTAGTGATGAGCAGTTCTTC CASNYWTSDEQFF TRBV12-3/TRBV12-4 NA TRBD2 TRBJ2-1 13
TGTGCCAGCTCACAAGGGACAGATAACTATGGCTACACCTTC CASSQGTDNYGYTF TRBV18 NA TRBD1 TRBJ1-2 14
TGCAGTGCTAAGGGGTACAATGAGCAGTTCTTC CSAKGYNEQFF TRBV20-1 NA NA TRBJ2-1 11
TGTGCCAGCAGCTTAACAAGGGACGGGACTGAAGCTTTCTTT CASSLTRDGTEAFF TRBV7-3 NA NA TRBJ1-1 14
TGCAGTGCTAGTTCACAGGGGAGGGATTCACCCCTCCACTTT CSASSQGRDSPLHF TRBV20-1 NA TRBD1 TRBJ1-6 14
TGTGCCAGCAGCGCAAGACAGGGCCTCGACTACAATGAGCAGTTCTTC CASSARQGLDYNEQFF TRBV9 NA TRBD1 TRBJ2-1 16
TGTGCCAGCAGCGTTGACGGTAAAACTGGAAACACCATATATTTT CASSVDGKTGNTIYF TRBV9 once NA TRBJ1-3 15
TGTGCCAGCAGAGCGAGGGGGCAGGCTGGAAACACCATATATTTT CASRARGQAGNTIYF TRBV5-8 NA TRBD1 TRBJ1-3 15
TGTGCCAGCAGCTTTCCCCGGGACAGGAGCTCCTACGAGCAGTACTTC CASSFPRDRSSYEQYF TRBV12-1 NA NA TRBJ2-7 16
TGTGCCTGGAGTGTACTGTCACAGGGGGATTCACCCCTCCACTTT CAWSVLSQGDSPLHF TRBV30 NA TRBD1 TRBJ1-6 15
TGTGCCAGCAGCCTCATAGCGGGAACGAGCAATGAGCAGTTCTTC CASSLIAGTSNEQFF TRBV9 NA TRBD2 TRBJ2-1 15
TGTGCCAGCAGCGTAGGTGAGTCTGGGGCCAACGTCCTGACTTTC CASSVGESGANVLTF TRBV9 NA NA TRBJ2-6 15
TGTGCCAGCAGCCTACAGATTACGAACACCGGGGAGCTGTTTTTT CASSLQITNTGELFF TRBV25-1 NA NA TRBJ2-2 15
TGCAGCGCCCTTGACCCCCAGAGGGTAGTGAACACTGAAGCTTTCTTT CSALDPQRVVNTEAFF TRBV29-1 NA NA TRBJ1-1 16
TGTGCCAGCAGTTACGGGACTAGCGGAAACACAGATACGCAGTATTTT CASSYGTSGNTDTQYF TRBV6-2/TRBV6-3 NA TRBD2 TRBJ2-3 16
TGTGCCAGCAGCTTACAGGGATGGGAGACCCAGTACTTC CASSLQGWETQYF TRBV5-8 NA NA TRBJ2-5 13
TGTGCCAGCAGCCAAATCGTAGCGGGAATCAACGAGCAGTACTTC CASSQIVAGINEQYF TRBV11-2 NA TRBD2 TRBJ2-7 15
TGTGCCACCGGGGGCAATGAGCAGTTCTTC CATGGNEQFF TRBV24-1 NA NA TRBJ2-1 10
TGTGCCGCCAGTTATAACTATGGCTACACCTTC CAASYNYGYTF TRBV28 NA NA TRBJ1-2 11
TGTGCCAGCAGCTTGAAACTAGCGGGGGGGTTTTTGGCAGATACGCAGTATTTT CASSLKLAGGFLADTQYF TRBV5-6 NA TRBD2 TRBJ2-3 18
TGTGCCAGCAGTTTTGCCAGCAACTATGGCTACACCTTC CASSFASNYGYTF TRBV12-3/TRBV12-4 NA NA TRBJ1-2 13
TGTGCCAGCAGCTTGGCTTCCCATTCAGGAACCCGGGGGGACACCATATATTTT CASSLASHSGTRGDTIYF TRBV3-1/TRBV3-2 NA NA TRBJ1-3 18
TGTGCCAGTAGTATAATGACACCTGATAGCAATCAGCCCCAGCATTTT CASSIMTPDSNQPQHF TRBV19 NA NA TRBJ1-5 16
TGTGCCAGCAGCTTGGGGCTAACATTCTACGAGCAGTACTTC CASSLGLTFYEQYF TRBV5-4 NA NA TRBJ2-7 14
TGTGCCAGCAGCTTGGGGCTAGCGGATACCTACGAGCAGTACTTC CASSLGLADTYEQYF TRBV5-4 NA TRBD2 TRBJ2-7 15
TGCGCCAGCAGCTTGGACAGTCCCTGGGATGGCTACACCTTC CASSLDSPWDGYTF TRBV5-1 NA NA TRBJ1-2 14
TGTGCCTGGAGTTGGGGGAACACTGAAGCTTTCTTT CAWSWGNTEAFF TRBV30 NA NA TRBJ1-1 12
TGTGCCAGTAGTATTGGGACAGGCCGCTACGAGCAGTACTTC CASSIGTGRYEQYF TRBV19 NA TRBD1 TRBJ2-7 14
TGTGCCAGCACCAGACACGGAGGCCATGGCTACACCTTC CASTRHGGHGYTF TRBV6-5 NA NA TRBJ1-2 13
TGCGCCAGTCGGACTAGCGGGAGGGACACCGGGGAGCTGTTTTTT CASRTSGRDTGELFF TRBV5-1 NA TRBD2 TRBJ2-2 15
TGTGCCAGCAGCTTGATGCGGGCCTGGGGCACAGATACGCAGTATTTT CASSLMRAWGTDTQYF TRBV5-6 NA NA TRBJ2-3 16
TGTGCCAGCAGCTTGAACACCGGGACAGATCACTATGGCTACACCTTC CASSLNTGTDHYGYTF TRBV7-8 NA TRBD1 TRBJ1-2 16
TGTGCCACCAGTGATGGGCCCGGGGCTGCAGATACGCAGTATTTT CATSDGPGAADTQYF TRBV24-1 NA NA TRBJ2-3 15
TGTGCCATCATGACGGAATCCCACCACGGGGAGCTGTTTTTT CAIMTESHHGELFF TRBV10-3 NA NA TRBJ2-2 14
TGTGCCAGCAGTCTCAGCAATCAGCCCCAGCATTTT CASSLSNQPQHF TRBV7-9 few NA TRBJ1-5 12